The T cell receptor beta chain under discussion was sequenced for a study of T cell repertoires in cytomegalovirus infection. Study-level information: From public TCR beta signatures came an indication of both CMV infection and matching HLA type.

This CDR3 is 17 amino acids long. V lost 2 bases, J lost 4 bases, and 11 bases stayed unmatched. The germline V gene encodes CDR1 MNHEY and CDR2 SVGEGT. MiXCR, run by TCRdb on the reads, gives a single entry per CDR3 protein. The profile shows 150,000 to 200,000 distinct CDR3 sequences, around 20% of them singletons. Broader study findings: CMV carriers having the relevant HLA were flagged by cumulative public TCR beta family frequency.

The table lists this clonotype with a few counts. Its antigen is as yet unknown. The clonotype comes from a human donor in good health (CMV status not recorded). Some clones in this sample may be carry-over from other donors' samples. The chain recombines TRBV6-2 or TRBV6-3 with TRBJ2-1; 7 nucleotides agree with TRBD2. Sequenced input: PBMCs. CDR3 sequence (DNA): TGTGCCAGCAGTTACCTATTAGGCGGGAGAGGTTACAATGAGCAGTTCTTC. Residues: CASSYLLGGRGYNEQFF.